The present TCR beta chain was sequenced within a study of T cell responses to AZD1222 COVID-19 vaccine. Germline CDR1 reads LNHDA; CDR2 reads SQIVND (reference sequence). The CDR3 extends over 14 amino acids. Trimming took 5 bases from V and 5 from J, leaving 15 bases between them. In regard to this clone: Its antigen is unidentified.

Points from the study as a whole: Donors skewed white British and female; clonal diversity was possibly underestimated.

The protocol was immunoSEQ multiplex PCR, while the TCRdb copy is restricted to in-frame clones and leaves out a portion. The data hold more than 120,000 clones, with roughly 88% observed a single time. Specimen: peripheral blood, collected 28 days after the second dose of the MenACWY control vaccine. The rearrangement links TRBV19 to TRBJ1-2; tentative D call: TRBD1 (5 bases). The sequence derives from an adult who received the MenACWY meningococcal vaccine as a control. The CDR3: CASSPDGWGYGYTF. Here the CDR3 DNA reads TGTGCCAGTAGTCCGGACGGTTGGGGGTATGGCTACACCTTC.